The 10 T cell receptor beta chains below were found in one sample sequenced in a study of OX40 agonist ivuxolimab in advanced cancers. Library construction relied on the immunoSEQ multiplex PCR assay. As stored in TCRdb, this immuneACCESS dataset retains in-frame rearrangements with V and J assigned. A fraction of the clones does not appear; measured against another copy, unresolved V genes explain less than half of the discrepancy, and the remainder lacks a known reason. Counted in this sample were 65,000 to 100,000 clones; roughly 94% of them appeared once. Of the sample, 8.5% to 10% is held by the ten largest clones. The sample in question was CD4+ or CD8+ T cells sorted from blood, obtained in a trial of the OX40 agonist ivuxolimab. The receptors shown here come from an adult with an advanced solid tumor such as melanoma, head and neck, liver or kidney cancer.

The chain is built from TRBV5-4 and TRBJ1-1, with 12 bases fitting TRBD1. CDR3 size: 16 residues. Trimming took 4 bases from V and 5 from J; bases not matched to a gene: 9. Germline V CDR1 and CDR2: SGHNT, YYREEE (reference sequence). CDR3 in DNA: TGTGCCAGCAGCCTAGGACCGGGACAGGGGGCAACTGAAGCTTTCTTT. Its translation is CASSLGPGQGATEAFF.

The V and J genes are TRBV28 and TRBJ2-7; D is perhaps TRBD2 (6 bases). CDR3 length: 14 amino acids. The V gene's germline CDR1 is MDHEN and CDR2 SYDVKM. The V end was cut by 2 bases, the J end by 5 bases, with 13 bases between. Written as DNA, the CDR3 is TGTGCCAGCAGTTTAAGAGGGGCGGGAAACGAGCAGTACTTC. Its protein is CASSLRGAGNEQYF.

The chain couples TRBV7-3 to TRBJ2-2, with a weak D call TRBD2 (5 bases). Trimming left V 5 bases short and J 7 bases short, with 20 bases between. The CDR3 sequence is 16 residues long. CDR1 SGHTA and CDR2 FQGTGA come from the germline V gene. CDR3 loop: CASSPYSGSLGGELFF. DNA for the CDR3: TGTGCCAGCAGCCCATATTCGGGAAGCTTGGGCGGGGAGCTGTTTTTT.

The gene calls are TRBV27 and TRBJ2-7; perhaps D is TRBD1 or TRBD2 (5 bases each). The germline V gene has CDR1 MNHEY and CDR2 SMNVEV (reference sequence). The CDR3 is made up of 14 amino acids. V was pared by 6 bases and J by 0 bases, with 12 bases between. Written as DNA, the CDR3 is TGTGCCAGCAGGTGGGCAGGGAGCTCCTACGAGCAGTACTTC. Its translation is CASRWAGSSYEQYF.

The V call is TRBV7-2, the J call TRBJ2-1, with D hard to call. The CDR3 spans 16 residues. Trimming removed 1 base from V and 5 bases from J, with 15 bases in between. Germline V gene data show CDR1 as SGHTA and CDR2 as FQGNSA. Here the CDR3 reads CASSLDRWTGNNEQFF. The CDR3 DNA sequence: TGTGCCAGCAGCTTAGATCGATGGACGGGTAACAATGAGCAGTTCTTC. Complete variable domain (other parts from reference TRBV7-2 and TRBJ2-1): GAGVSQSPSNKVTEKGKDVELRCDPISGHTALYWYRQSLGQGLEFLIYFQGNSAPDKSGLPSDRFSAERTGGSVSTLTIQRTQQEDSAVYLCASSLDRWTGNNEQFFGPGTRLTVL.

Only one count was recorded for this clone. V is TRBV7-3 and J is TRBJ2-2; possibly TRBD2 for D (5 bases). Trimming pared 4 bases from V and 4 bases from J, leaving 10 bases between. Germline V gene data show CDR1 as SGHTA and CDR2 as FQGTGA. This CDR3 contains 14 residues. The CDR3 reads CASSWSGSTGELFF. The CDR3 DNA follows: TGTGCCAGCAGCTGGTCGGGGTCCACCGGGGAGCTGTTTTTT.

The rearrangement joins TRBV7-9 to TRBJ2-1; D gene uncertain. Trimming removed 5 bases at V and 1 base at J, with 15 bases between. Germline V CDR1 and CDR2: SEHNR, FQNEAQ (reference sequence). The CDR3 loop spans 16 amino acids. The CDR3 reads CASSPRIGQSYNEQFF. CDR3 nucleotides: TGTGCCAGCAGCCCAAGAATTGGGCAGTCCTACAATGAGCAGTTCTTC.

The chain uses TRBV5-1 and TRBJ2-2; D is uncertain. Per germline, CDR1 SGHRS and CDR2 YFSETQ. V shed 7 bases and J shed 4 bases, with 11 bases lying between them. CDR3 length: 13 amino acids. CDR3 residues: CASSGGGTGELFF. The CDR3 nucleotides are TGCGCCAGCTCTGGCGGTGGCACCGGGGAGCTGTTTTTT. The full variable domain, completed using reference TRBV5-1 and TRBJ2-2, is KAGVTQTPRYLIKTRGQQVTLSCSPISGHRSVSWYQQTPGQGLQFLFEYFSETQRNKGNFPGRFSGRQFSNSRSEMNVSTLELGDSALYLCASSGGGTGELFFGEGSRLTVL.

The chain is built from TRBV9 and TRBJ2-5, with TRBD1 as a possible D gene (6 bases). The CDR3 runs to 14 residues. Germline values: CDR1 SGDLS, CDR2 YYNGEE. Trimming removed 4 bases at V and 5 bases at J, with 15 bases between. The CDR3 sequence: CASSPMGAGETQYF. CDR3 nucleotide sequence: TGTGCCAGCAGCCCGATGGGGGCAGGGGAGACCCAGTACTTC. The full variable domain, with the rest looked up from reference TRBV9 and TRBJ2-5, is DSGVTQTPKHLITATGQRVTLRCSPRSGDLSVYWYQQSLDQGLQFLIQYYNGEERAKGNILERFSAQQFPDLHSELNLSSLELGDSALYFCASSPMGAGETQYFGPGTRLLVL.

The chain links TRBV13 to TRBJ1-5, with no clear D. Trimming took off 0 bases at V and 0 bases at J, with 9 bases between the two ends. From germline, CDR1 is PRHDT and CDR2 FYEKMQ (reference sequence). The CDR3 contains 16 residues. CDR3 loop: CASSLGFGDSNQPQHF. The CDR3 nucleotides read TGTGCCAGCAGCTTAGGTTTTGGGGATAGCAATCAGCCCCAGCATTTT.